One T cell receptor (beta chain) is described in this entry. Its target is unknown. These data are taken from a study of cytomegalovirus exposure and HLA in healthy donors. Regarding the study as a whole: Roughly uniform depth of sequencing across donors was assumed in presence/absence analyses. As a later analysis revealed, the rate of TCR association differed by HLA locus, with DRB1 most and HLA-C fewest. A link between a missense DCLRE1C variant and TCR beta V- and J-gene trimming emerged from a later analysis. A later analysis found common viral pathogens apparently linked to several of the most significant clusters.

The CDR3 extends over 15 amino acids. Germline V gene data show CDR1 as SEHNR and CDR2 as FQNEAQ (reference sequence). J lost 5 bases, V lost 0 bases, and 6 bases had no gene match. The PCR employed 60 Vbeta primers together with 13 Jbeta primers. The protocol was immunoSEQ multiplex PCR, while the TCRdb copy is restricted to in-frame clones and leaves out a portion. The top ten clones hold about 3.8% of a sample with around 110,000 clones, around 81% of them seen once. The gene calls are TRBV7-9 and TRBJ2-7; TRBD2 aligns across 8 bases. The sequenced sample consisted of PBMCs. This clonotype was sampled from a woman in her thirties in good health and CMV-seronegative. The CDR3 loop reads CASSLASGSSNEQYF. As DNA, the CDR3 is TGTGCCAGCAGCTTAGCGAGCGGGAGTTCTAACGAGCAGTACTTC.